The next 7 T cell receptor beta chains were all read from a single sample in a study of blood T cell repertoires in COVID-19. Libraries were prepared by immunoSEQ multiplex PCR; TCRdb keeps only in-frame clonotypes and omits some of them. Of roughly 29,000 clones listed, 60% to 85% are singletons. Sequenced input: peripheral blood. The receptor set was obtained from a woman in her 70s with active or convalescent COVID-19.

The DNA of the CDR3 is TGTGCCAGCAGTTCCCCGGGACAGGGGGCTTCGTTTTCAGCCCAGCATTTT. It yields the protein CASSSPGQGASFSAQHF. The J gene is TRBJ1-5, the V gene TRBV28; 12 bases line up with TRBD1. The CDR3 has 17 amino acids. Trimming cost V 4 bases and J 11 bases; bases outside gene matches: 15. From germline, CDR1 is MDHEN and CDR2 SYDVKM.

This clone has a handful of counts. The chain uses TRBV5-1 and TRBJ2-6, with D uncertain. CDR1 is SGHRS and CDR2 is YFSETQ in the germline V gene. The CDR3 consists of 13 residues. Trimming removed 5 bases from V and 0 bases from J, with 3 bases in between. The CDR3 DNA is TGCGCCAGCAGTTACTCTGGGGCCAACGTCCTGACTTTC. It yields the protein CASSYSGANVLTF.

This clone was seen more than once but under ten times. The chain is built from TRBV5-1 and TRBJ2-7; possibly TRBD2 for D (7 bases). Germline assignment: CDR1 SGHRS and CDR2 YFSETQ. The V gene lost 8 bases and the J gene lost 1 base, with 19 bases spanning the gap. The CDR3 is 15 amino acids. The CDR3 is CASSQGGGKSYEQYF. The DNA of the CDR3 is TGCGCCAGTTCTCAAGGGGGGGGAAAATCCTACGAGCAGTACTTC.

The gene calls are TRBV7-9 and TRBJ1-5, with a weak D call TRBD1 (6 bases). There are 12 residues in the CDR3. In germline, CDR1 is SEHNR, CDR2 FQNEAQ (reference sequence). With 3 bases removed from V and 11 bases from J, the gap between germline ends came to 11 bases. CDR3: CASSFTDRTQHF. CDR3 bases: TGTGCCAGCAGCTTCACCGACAGGACCCAGCATTTT.

This clone was counted once. This chain links TRBV28 with TRBJ1-4; the D gene is possibly TRBD1 (6 bases). The CDR3 contains 14 residues. Germline V CDR1 and CDR2: MDHEN, SYDVKM. V was trimmed by 8 bases and J by 8 bases, leaving 18 bases between them. CDR3 sequence (DNA): TGTGCCAGCTTTCCAGGGGCGAAGGAGGAAAAACTGTTTTTT. Encoded protein: CASFPGAKEEKLFF.

J is TRBJ1-2 and V is TRBV4-1; D perhaps matches TRBD1 (5 bases). Germline V gene sequence: CDR1 MGHRA, CDR2 YSYEKL. This CDR3 comprises 13 residues. Trimming removed 6 bases at V and 4 bases at J, with 12 bases between. The CDR3 is CASSQMGGYGYTF. The CDR3 bases are TGCGCCAGCAGTCAAATGGGGGGCTATGGCTACACCTTC.

The chain combines TRBV19 with TRBJ1-4, with 7 bases fitting TRBD1. Germline CDR1 reads LNHDA; CDR2 reads SQIVND (reference sequence). Germline trimming cut 7 bases from V and 7 bases from J; bases unmatched to any gene: 12. The CDR3 totals 15 residues. CDR3 loop: CASTTRQGTGEKLFF. The CDR3 bases are TGTGCCAGTACTACCAGACAGGGCACGGGTGAAAAACTGTTTTTT.